These 2 T cell receptor beta chains were all obtained from the same sample, sequenced in a study of T cell changes during pregnancy in multiple sclerosis. TCRdb's copy holds only in-frame clones and misses some; the assay was immunoSEQ multiplex PCR. The table has over 20,000 clones, about 87% seen once. This material consisted of CD8+ T cells from peripheral blood mononuclear cells, taken in the second trimester of pregnancy. The receptor set was obtained from a female donor in good health, enrolled as a control in a pregnancy study.

The chain uses TRBV27 and TRBJ2-7; 8 positions agree with TRBD1. Trimming at V came to 3 bases and at J to 2 bases, leaving 6 bases not matched to a gene. CDR1 and CDR2 from the germline V gene are MNHEY and SMNVEV (reference sequence). The CDR3 has 15 amino acids. The CDR3 here is CASSFIGQGAYEQYF. The CDR3, as DNA: TGTGCCAGCAGTTTCATCGGACAGGGAGCCTACGAGCAGTACTTC.

The J gene is TRBJ2-5, the V gene TRBV7-9; 8 bases align to TRBD2. In germline, CDR1 is SEHNR, CDR2 FQNEAQ (reference sequence). The CDR3 runs to 17 residues. With 4 bases clipped from V and 7 bases from J, the junction kept 17 bases outside the gene matches. Written as DNA, the CDR3 is TGTGCCAGCAGCTCCGATGGGACGGGAGGGCCGGTGGGGACCCAGTACTTC. Translating gives CASSSDGTGGPVGTQYF.